A selection of T cell receptor beta chains follows, all from one sample in a study of OX40 agonist ivuxolimab in advanced cancers. Sequencing was performed with immunoSEQ multiplex PCR; in TCRdb, only in-frame clones are kept and a portion is missing. The profile shows about 73,000 clones, 86% of them singletons. Material: CD4+ or CD8+ T cells sorted from blood, obtained in a trial of the OX40 agonist ivuxolimab. All receptors derive from an adult with an advanced solid tumor such as melanoma, head and neck, liver or kidney cancer. The conserved cysteine and the conserved F or W are not part of the CDR3 here.

j_gene: TRBJ2-5; v_gene: TRBV6-1; CDR3aa: ASSRHTETQY
j_gene: TRBJ1-1; v_gene: TRBV30; CDR3aa: AWDRAWTEAF
j_gene: TRBJ1-3; v_gene: TRBV19; CDR3aa: ASNPGRSSGNTIY
j_gene: TRBJ1-1; v_gene: TRBV4-1; CDR3aa: ASSQGMGRRNTEAF
j_gene: TRBJ1-1; v_gene: TRBV5-1; CDR3aa: ASSQPTAEAF
j_gene: TRBJ1-2; v_gene: TRBV30; CDR3aa: AWSRGGYGYT
j_gene: TRBJ2-1; v_gene: TRBV27; CDR3aa: ASSLKGRLAGVGNYEQF
j_gene: TRBJ2-7; v_gene: TRBV4-3; CDR3aa: ASSQGTGLGEQY
j_gene: TRBJ1-3; v_gene: TRBV19; CDR3aa: ATRQGSGSGNTIY
j_gene: TRBJ1-3; v_gene: TRBV29-1; CDR3aa: SVIVGNTIY
j_gene: TRBJ1-4; v_gene: TRBV11-2; CDR3aa: ASSFSGLGNEKLF
j_gene: TRBJ2-7; v_gene: TRBV6-6; CDR3aa: ASTEAGGPVYEQY
j_gene: TRBJ1-4; v_gene: TRBV5-1; CDR3aa: ASSLDGGMSNEKLF
j_gene: TRBJ2-1; v_gene: TRBV28; CDR3aa: ASSLRQYNEQF
j_gene: TRBJ2-2; v_gene: TRBV2; CDR3aa: ASTPLAGANTGELF
j_gene: TRBJ1-5; v_gene: TRBV19; CDR3aa: ASSGRDGSNQPQH
j_gene: TRBJ2-1; v_gene: TRBV5-1; CDR3aa: ASSPKRLAGSFSEQF
j_gene: TRBJ2-5; v_gene: TRBV6-1; CDR3aa: ASSRHLQETQY
j_gene: TRBJ1-5; v_gene: TRBV7-2; CDR3aa: ASSNQGTSNQPQH
j_gene: TRBJ2-1; v_gene: TRBV15; CDR3aa: ATSGSGGASYNEQF
j_gene: TRBJ2-1; v_gene: TRBV12-5; CDR3aa: ASGLSLAGGHEQF
j_gene: NA; v_gene: TRBV5-1; CDR3aa: ASRGEVAEYYEQY
j_gene: TRBJ1-1; v_gene: TRBV29-1; CDR3aa: SVAGGWTEAF
j_gene: TRBJ1-1; v_gene: TRBV5-4; CDR3aa: ASSLRATEAF
j_gene: TRBJ2-5; v_gene: TRBV5-1; CDR3aa: ASSLGLAGAETQY
j_gene: TRBJ1-1; v_gene: TRBV9; CDR3aa: ASSVDRGMGEAF
j_gene: TRBJ1-5; v_gene: TRBV19; CDR3aa: ASSGLNQPQH
j_gene: TRBJ1-2; v_gene: TRBV28; CDR3aa: AISPGQGYGYT
j_gene: TRBJ2-7; v_gene: TRBV6-5; CDR3aa: ASSSTGPRQY
j_gene: TRBJ2-7; v_gene: TRBV6-4; CDR3aa: ASGAGGIPYEQY
j_gene: TRBJ2-1; v_gene: TRBV19; CDR3aa: ASSIRDRGSNEQF
j_gene: TRBJ2-5; v_gene: TRBV28; CDR3aa: ASSPQGGPETQY
j_gene: TRBJ2-1; v_gene: TRBV19; CDR3aa: ASSAGTSGSNEQF
j_gene: TRBJ1-2; v_gene: TRBV5-4; CDR3aa: ASSRTGTGVGYT
j_gene: TRBJ1-2; v_gene: TRBV10-1; CDR3aa: ASNPTPSHGYT
j_gene: TRBJ1-6; v_gene: TRBV6-5; CDR3aa: ASARSQDSPLH
j_gene: TRBJ2-5; v_gene: TRBV2; CDR3aa: ASRLGTVSTQETQY
j_gene: TRBJ2-5; v_gene: TRBV10-3; CDR3aa: AIGPRGGVIETQY
j_gene: TRBJ2-2; v_gene: TRBV19; CDR3aa: ASNRVITINTGELF
j_gene: TRBJ2-1; v_gene: TRBV5-1; CDR3aa: ASSLERGLFGGEQF
j_gene: TRBJ1-1; v_gene: TRBV7-9; CDR3aa: ASSFYLSGRDTEAF
j_gene: TRBJ1-2; v_gene: TRBV14; CDR3aa: ASTKGRGLDYT
j_gene: TRBJ2-3; v_gene: TRBV2; CDR3aa: ASRETSKVGDTQY
j_gene: TRBJ2-1; v_gene: TRBV2; CDR3aa: ASMKAGEQF
j_gene: TRBJ1-3; v_gene: TRBV7-2; CDR3aa: ASSLASGTVGSGNTIY
j_gene: TRBJ2-5; v_gene: TRBV5-4; CDR3aa: ASSLVDEETQY
j_gene: TRBJ2-1; v_gene: TRBV19; CDR3aa: ASSPRDREIYNEQF
j_gene: TRBJ1-1; v_gene: TRBV11-3; CDR3aa: ASSISQGATEAF
j_gene: TRBJ1-5; v_gene: TRBV27; CDR3aa: ASSFYSGGQPQH
j_gene: TRBJ2-1; v_gene: TRBV2; CDR3aa: ASRNLDGGGYNEQF
j_gene: TRBJ2-6; v_gene: TRBV2; CDR3aa: ASTRGLPGANVLT
j_gene: TRBJ2-1; v_gene: TRBV6-5; CDR3aa: ASSYSGTSYNEQF
j_gene: TRBJ1-5; v_gene: TRBV10-3; CDR3aa: AISESDRVGTQPQH
j_gene: TRBJ1-1; v_gene: TRBV6-5; CDR3aa: ASRLVRLNTEAF
j_gene: TRBJ2-4; v_gene: TRBV28; CDR3aa: ASRAYAPRDKNIQY
j_gene: TRBJ1-1; v_gene: TRBV5-1; CDR3aa: ASSLKQGNTEAF
j_gene: TRBJ1-4; v_gene: TRBV5-4; CDR3aa: ASSRGQGGLNEKLF